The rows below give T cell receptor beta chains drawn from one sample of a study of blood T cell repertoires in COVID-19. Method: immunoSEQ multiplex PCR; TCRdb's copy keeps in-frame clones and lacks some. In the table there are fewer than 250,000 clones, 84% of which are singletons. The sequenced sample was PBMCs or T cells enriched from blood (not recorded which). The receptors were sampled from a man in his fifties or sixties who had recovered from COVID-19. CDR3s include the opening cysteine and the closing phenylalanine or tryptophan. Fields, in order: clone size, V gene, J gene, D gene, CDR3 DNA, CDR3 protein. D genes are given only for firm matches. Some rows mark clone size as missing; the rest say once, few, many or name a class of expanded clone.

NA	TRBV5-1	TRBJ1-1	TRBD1	TGCGCCAGCAGCTTTCTTTTTGGGACAGGGGGCCACACTGAAGCTTTCTTT	CASSFLFGTGGHTEAFF
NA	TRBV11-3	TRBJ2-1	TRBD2	TGTGCCAGCAACCCAGGACTAGCGGGGTACAATGAGCAGTTCTTC	CASNPGLAGYNEQFF
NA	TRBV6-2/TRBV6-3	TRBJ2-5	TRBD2	TGTGCCAGCAGTCTTGCCGGGACTAGAGAGACCCAGTACTTC	CASSLAGTRETQYF
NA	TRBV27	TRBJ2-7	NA	TGTGCCAGCGAACTGACAGGAGGCCACGAGCAGTACTTC	CASELTGGHEQYF
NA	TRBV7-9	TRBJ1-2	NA	TGTGCCAGCAGCTTAGATGTGGGAGTCTATGGCTACACCTTC	CASSLDVGVYGYTF
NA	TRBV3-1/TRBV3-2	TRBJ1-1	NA	TGTGCCAGCAGCCAAGTGCAGGGGAACACTGAAGCTTTCTTT	CASSQVQGNTEAFF
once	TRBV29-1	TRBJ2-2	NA	TGCAGTGCCGAAATCGGCGGGAACACCGGGGAGCTGTTTTTT	CSAEIGGNTGELFF
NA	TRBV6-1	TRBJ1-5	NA	TGTGCCAGCAGTGAAGTGGCAGGGAGCAATCAGCCCCAGCATTTT	CASSEVAGSNQPQHF
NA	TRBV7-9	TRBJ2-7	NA	TGTGCCAGCAGCTTAGGTCAGTACGAGCAGTACTTC	CASSLGQYEQYF
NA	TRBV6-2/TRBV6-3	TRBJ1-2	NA	TGTGCCAGCAGTTTCAGTGAGGCTAACTATGGCTACACCTTC	CASSFSEANYGYTF
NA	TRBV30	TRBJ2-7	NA	TGTGCCTGGAACCCAGGCTTAGGTTACGAGCAGTACTTC	CAWNPGLGYEQYF
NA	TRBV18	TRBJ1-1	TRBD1	TGTGCCAGCTCACCAGTGACAGGGACGAACACTGAAGCTTTCTTT	CASSPVTGTNTEAFF
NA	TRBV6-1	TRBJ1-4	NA	TGTGCCAGCAGTGAAGTAAGGGGAATTAATGAAAAACTGTTTTTT	CASSEVRGINEKLFF
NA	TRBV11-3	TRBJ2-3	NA	TGTGCCAGCAGCTTAGATCGGAGTTTGAACACAGATACGCAGTATTTT	CASSLDRSLNTDTQYF
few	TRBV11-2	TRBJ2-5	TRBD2	TGTGCCAGCAGCTCGAATAGCGGGGGCTTAGAAGAGACCCAGTACTTC	CASSSNSGGLEETQYF
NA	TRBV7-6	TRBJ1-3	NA	TGTGCCAGCAGCTTAGAGGACAACTCTGGAAACACCATATATTTT	CASSLEDNSGNTIYF
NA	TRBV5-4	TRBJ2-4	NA	TGTGCCAGCAAGTCTGCCGAGGAAGCCAAAAACATTCAGTACTTC	CASKSAEEAKNIQYF
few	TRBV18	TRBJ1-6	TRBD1	TGTGCCAGCTCATTTACAGGGGGCGCGGGTAATTCACCCCTCCACTTT	CASSFTGGAGNSPLHF
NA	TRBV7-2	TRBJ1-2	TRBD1	TGTGCCAGCAGCTTTCCGGGACAGGGGGCGATAGATGGCTACACCTTC	CASSFPGQGAIDGYTF
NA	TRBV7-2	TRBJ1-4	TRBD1	TGTGCCAGCAGCACGGACAGGGCTGAAAAACTGTTTTTT	CASSTDRAEKLFF
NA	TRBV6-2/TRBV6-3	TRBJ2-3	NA	TGTGCCAGCAGTTACGGGCTAGCTAGCACAGATACGCAGTATTTT	CASSYGLASTDTQYF
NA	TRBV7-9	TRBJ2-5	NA	TGTGCCAGCAGCCCCCCCTGGGAGGCCGAAGAGACCCAGTACTTC	CASSPPWEAEETQYF
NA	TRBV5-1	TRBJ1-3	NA	TGCGCCAGCAGCTTTGGCACGGAGGGAAACACCATATATTTT	CASSFGTEGNTIYF
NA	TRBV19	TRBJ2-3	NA	TGTGCCAGTAGCTACAGGGCGAGCACAGATACGCAGTATTTT	CASSYRASTDTQYF
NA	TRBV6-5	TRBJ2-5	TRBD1	TGTGCCAGCCATACCGGGACAGAACAAGAGACCCAGTACTTC	CASHTGTEQETQYF
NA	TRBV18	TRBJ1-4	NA	TGTGCCAGCTCAGCCGACATCGATGAAAAACTGTTTTTT	CASSADIDEKLFF
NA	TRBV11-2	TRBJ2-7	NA	TGTGCCAGCAGCTTCGCGGCGGGCGGGACCTACGAGCAGTACTTC	CASSFAAGGTYEQYF
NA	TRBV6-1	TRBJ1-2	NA	TGTGCCAGCAGTGACAGACTACACTATGGCTACACCTTC	CASSDRLHYGYTF
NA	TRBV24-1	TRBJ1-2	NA	TGTGCCACCAGTGAGGACAGAAACTATGGCTACACCTTC	CATSEDRNYGYTF
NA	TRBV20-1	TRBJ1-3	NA	TGCAGTGCTAGTCCAGGAAACACCATATATTTT	CSASPGNTIYF
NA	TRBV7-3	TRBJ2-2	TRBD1	TGTGCCAGCAGCCTCCGACAGGGGGCGGGCGGGGAGCTGTTTTTT	CASSLRQGAGGELFF
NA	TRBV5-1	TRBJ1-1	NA	TGCGCCAGCAGCTTGAGCCAGGTTAACACTGAAGCTTTCTTT	CASSLSQVNTEAFF
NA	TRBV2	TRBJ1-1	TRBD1	TGTGCCAGCAGGGACAGGGGGAACACTGAAGCTTTCTTT	CASRDRGNTEAFF
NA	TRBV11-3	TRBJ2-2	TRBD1	TGTGCCAGCAGCCAAGACAGGGCCACCGGGGAGCTGTTTTTT	CASSQDRATGELFF
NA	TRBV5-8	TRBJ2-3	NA	TGTGCCAGCAGGGAGGACTTGATCCGAGATACGCAGTATTTT	CASREDLIRDTQYF
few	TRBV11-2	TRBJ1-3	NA	TGTGCCAGCAGCTTTCAGGGAAACTCTGGAAACACCATATATTTT	CASSFQGNSGNTIYF
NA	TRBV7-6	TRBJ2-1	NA	TGTGCCAGCAGCTTGACAGGCCTGAGCTCCTACAATGAGCAGTTCTTC	CASSLTGLSSYNEQFF
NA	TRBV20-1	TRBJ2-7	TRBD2	TGCAGTGCTAGTTCGCTAGCGGGGGGCTACGAGCAGTACTTC	CSASSLAGGYEQYF